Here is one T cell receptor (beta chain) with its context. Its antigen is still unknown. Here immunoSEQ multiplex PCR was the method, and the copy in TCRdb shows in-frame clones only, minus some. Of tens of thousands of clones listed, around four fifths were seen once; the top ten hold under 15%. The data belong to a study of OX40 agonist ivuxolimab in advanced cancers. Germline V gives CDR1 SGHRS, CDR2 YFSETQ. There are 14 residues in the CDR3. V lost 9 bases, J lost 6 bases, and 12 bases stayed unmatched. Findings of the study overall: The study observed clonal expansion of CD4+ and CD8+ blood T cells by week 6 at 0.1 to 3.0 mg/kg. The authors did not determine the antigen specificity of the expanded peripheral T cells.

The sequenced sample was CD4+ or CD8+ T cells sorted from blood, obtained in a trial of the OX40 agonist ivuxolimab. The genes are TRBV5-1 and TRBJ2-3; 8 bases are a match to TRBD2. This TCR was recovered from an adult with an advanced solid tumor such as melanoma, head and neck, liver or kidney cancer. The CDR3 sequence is CATKGLATSDTQYF. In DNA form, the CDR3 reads TGCGCCACCAAAGGACTAGCTACCTCGGATACGCAGTATTTT.